These 14 T cell receptor beta chains were all obtained from the same sample, sequenced in a study of blood T cell repertoires in COVID-19. Sequencing was performed with immunoSEQ multiplex PCR; in TCRdb, only in-frame clones are kept and a portion is missing. Of 200,000 to 250,000 clones listed, about 86% were seen once; the top ten hold 8.9%. The sample consisted of PBMCs or T cells enriched from blood (not recorded which). The source of these receptors is a woman in her forties or fifties with acute COVID-19.

The chain carries TRBV19 and TRBJ1-5, with D maybe TRBD1 (6 bases). The CDR3 runs to 15 residues. With 9 bases removed from V and 6 bases from J, the gap between germline ends came to 21 bases. CDR1 LNHDA and CDR2 SQIVND come from the germline V gene (reference sequence). The CDR3 sequence: CASKSAGGEGQPQHF. Written as DNA, the CDR3 is TGTGCCAGCAAGTCGGCTGGGGGCGAAGGTCAGCCCCAGCATTTT.

The rearrangement joins TRBV7-9 to TRBJ2-1; 10 nucleotides align to TRBD2. Looked up from germline, CDR1 is SEHNR and CDR2 is FQNEAQ (reference sequence). With 0 bases clipped from V and 6 bases from J, the junction kept 5 bases outside the gene matches. The CDR3 extends over 16 amino acids. In DNA form, the CDR3 reads TGTGCCAGCAGCTTAGCTGCTAGCGGGAGCTCCAATGAGCAGTTCTTC. It codes for CASSLAASGSSNEQFF.

Only one count was recorded for this clone. The genes are TRBV20-1 and TRBJ2-3; TRBD1 matches 9 bases. V lost 6 bases and J lost 2; bases outside the gene matches: 12. The CDR3 loop spans 16 amino acids. In germline, CDR1 is DFQATT, CDR2 SNEGSKA (reference sequence). In DNA form, the CDR3 reads TGCAGTGCCAGTCGCGGGACAGGGCCCCTCACAGATACGCAGTATTTT. Its protein is CSASRGTGPLTDTQYF.

This sequence joins TRBV4-1 and TRBJ1-4; D not resolved. With 1 base removed from V and 4 bases from J, the gap between germline ends came to 19 bases. This CDR3 spans 18 amino acids. CDR1 is MGHRA and CDR2 is YSYEKL in the germline V gene. CDR3 DNA: TGCGCCAGCAGCCAAGGTCCACAAAATGGAGCCCTTAATGAAAAACTGTTTTTT. It encodes CASSQGPQNGALNEKLFF.

The chain employs TRBV28 and TRBJ2-7, with D perhaps matching TRBD1 (5 bases). The germline V and J ends were trimmed by 8 bases and 3 bases, with 14 bases remaining between them. CDR3 length equals 13 residues. CDR1 and CDR2 (germline): MDHEN, SYDVKM. CDR3 sequence (DNA): TGTGCCAGCCGACAGAGACTCATCTACGAGCAGTACTTC. Amino acid sequence: CASRQRLIYEQYF.

The rearrangement uses TRBV9 and TRBJ2-3; possible D gene TRBD2, 6 bases. Trimming stripped 7 bases from V and 0 bases from J, with 15 bases between. The CDR3 is 15 amino acids. Germline V gives CDR1 SGDLS, CDR2 YYNGEE. CDR3 residues: CASASVGRSTDTQYF. Written as DNA, the CDR3 is TGTGCCAGCGCTTCTGTCGGGAGAAGCACAGATACGCAGTATTTT. Looking up the rest from reference TRBV9 and TRBJ2-3 gives the full variable domain: DSGVTQTPKHLITATGQRVTLRCSPRSGDLSVYWYQQSLDQGLQFLIQYYNGEERAKGNILERFSAQQFPDLHSELNLSSLELGDSALYFCASASVGRSTDTQYFGPGTRLTVL.

This chain uses TRBV6-5 with TRBJ2-5, with 8 bases matching TRBD2. The CDR3 is 15 amino acids. V shed 6 bases, J shed 1 base, and the junction held 7 bases outside the gene matches. Germline loops: CDR1 MNHEY, CDR2 SVGAGI. CDR3 sequence (DNA): TGTGCCAGCAGCCAAGCGGGGGCGACCCAAGAGACCCAGTACTTC. Amino acid sequence: CASSQAGATQETQYF.

The genes are TRBV7-6 and TRBJ2-2, with D maybe TRBD1 (5 bases). Germline V gene sequence: CDR1 SGHVS, CDR2 FNYEAQ. The CDR3 length is 15 residues. Trimming pared 5 bases from V and 4 bases from J, leaving 14 bases between. The chain's CDR3 is CASSLQTVSTGELFF. The CDR3 DNA is TGTGCCAGCAGCCTCCAGACAGTTAGCACCGGGGAGCTGTTTTTT. The variable domain in full, with the rest retrieved from reference TRBV7-6 and TRBJ2-2, is GAGVSQSPRYKVTKRGQDVALRCDPISGHVSLYWYRQALGQGPEFLTYFNYEAQQDKSGLPNDRFSAERPEGSISTLTIQRTEQRDSAMYRCASSLQTVSTGELFFGEGSRLTVL.

This chain uses TRBV4-2 with TRBJ2-2; 11 positions agree with TRBD2. Looked up from germline, CDR1 is LGHNA and CDR2 is YNFKEQ. Trimming cost V 4 bases and J 1 base; bases outside gene matches: 2. The CDR3 consists of 16 residues. CDR3 in amino acids: CASSRTSGGNTGELFF. In DNA, the CDR3 is TGTGCCAGCAGCCGTACTAGCGGGGGGAACACCGGGGAGCTGTTTTTT.

In this sample, this clone turned up a few times. CDR3 nucleotide sequence: TGTGCCAGCAGCCAAGACCCGAGCTCCTACGAGCAGTACTTC. Its translation is CASSQDPSSYEQYF. The chain links TRBV3-1 (or the pseudogene TRBV3-2) to TRBJ2-7; D is uncertain. The V end lost 0 bases, the J end lost 0 bases, and 6 bases lay between the germline ends. The CDR3 extends over 14 amino acids. Germline CDR1 and CDR2: LGHDT and YNNKEL (reference sequence).

J is TRBJ2-3 and V is TRBV10-3; tentative D call: TRBD1 (5 bases). The germline gives CDR1 ENHRY, CDR2 SYGVKD. This CDR3 has 18 residues. Trimming took off 3 bases at V and 3 bases at J, with 22 bases between the two ends. The CDR3 nucleotides read TGTGCCATCAGTGATGGCCTCGGACACCCGACGTGGACAGATACGCAGTATTTT. The encoded protein is CAISDGLGHPTWTDTQYF.

The CDR3, as DNA: TGCAGCGCTGGGGGAACAGGGAGCAATCAGCCCCAGCATTTT. It translates to CSAGGTGSNQPQHF. The rearrangement joins TRBV29-1 to TRBJ1-5; perhaps TRBD1 as D (6 bases). This CDR3 spans 14 amino acids. The ends were cut back, 7 bases at V and 1 base at J, with 14 bases in the middle. In germline, CDR1 is SQVTM, CDR2 ANQGSEA.

This rearrangement joins TRBV5-4 to TRBJ2-7; D might be TRBD2 (5 bases). Between the trimmed V and J ends, which lost 0 bases and 7 bases, there was a span of 20 bases. Germline CDR1 SGHNT, CDR2 YYREEE (reference sequence). The CDR3 contains 16 residues. This CDR3 reads CASSLDSSGGLREQYF. CDR3 in DNA: TGTGCCAGCAGCTTGGATTCCAGCGGAGGCCTGAGGGAGCAGTACTTC.

This chain uses TRBV5-1 with TRBJ2-1; 7 nucleotides match TRBD1. The CDR3 runs 14 residues. Germline assignment: CDR1 SGHRS and CDR2 YFSETQ. J was trimmed by 5 bases and V by 5 bases; bases with no gene match: 7. The CDR3 DNA is TGCGCCAGCAGGTCGGGACAGTCCGACAATGAGCAGTTCTTC. Its protein is CASRSGQSDNEQFF.